Sequencing of this T cell receptor beta chain was carried out in a study of graft-versus-host responses after intestinal transplantation. Study overall: Uniformly, recipients were administered anti-thymocyte globulin induction with subsequent tacrolimus and steroids for about 3 years. Study-wide results and caveats: Some GvH clones were seen earlier in gut or blood, suggesting intestinal origin. Allografts from individuals with graft-donor T cell macrochimerism displayed high graft-versus-host to host-versus-graft clonal ratios. Declining HvG levels early post-transplant were linked to peak circulating GvH clone levels.

From germline, CDR1 is SEHNR and CDR2 FQNEAQ (reference sequence). CDR3 size: 16 residues. V shed 11 bases and J shed 9 bases, with 29 bases lying between them. Produced via immunoSEQ multiplex PCR; TCRdb's table is partial and in-frame only. The sample has about 88,000 clones, about 91% seen once; the top ten hold under 0.4%. This clone was detected once. No antigen is known for it. The input for sequencing was unstimulated CD4+ T cells sorted from spleen or lymph node cells, taken before transplant. The sequence came from a human donor who was the organ donor for an intestinal transplant. The chain uses TRBV7-9 and TRBJ2-1, with D perhaps matching TRBD2 (12 bases). CDR3 sequence reads: CAVGQGAASGRGEQFF. In nucleotides, the CDR3 is TGTGCCGTCGGACAGGGGGCAGCTAGCGGGAGGGGTGAGCAGTTCTTC. Using reference TRBV7-9 and TRBJ2-1 for the parts outside the CDR3, the full variable domain is DTGVSQNPRHKITKRGQNVTFRCDPISEHNRLYWYRQTLGQGPEFLTYFQNEAQLEKSRLLSDRFSAERPKGSFSTLEIQRTEQGDSAMYLCAVGQGAASGRGEQFFGPGTRLTVL.